Here is one T cell receptor (beta chain) with its context. As yet, its antigen is unknown. Stated time point: week 35, safety follow-up. With topical imiquimod, each dose of the vaccine consisted of 300 ug of mutant IDH1 20-mer peptide. Tumors from donors were new WHO grade 3 or 4 IDH1-mutant astrocytomas with ATRX loss. This record belongs to a study of a mutant IDH1 vaccine in newly diagnosed glioma. TCRdb's table, derived via immunoSEQ multiplex PCR, lists solely in-frame clones and lacks some. The sample lists 65,000 to 85,000 clones, around 90% seen once, with roughly 2% in the top ten. The CDR3 is 14 amino acids. Trimming removed 4 bases at V and 3 bases at J, with 13 bases between. CDR1 is SGHNT, CDR2 YYREEE, per germline (reference sequence).

The sequence was collected from a man younger than 45 with glioma. The rearrangement links TRBV5-4 to TRBJ1-2; D is uncertain. This specimen consisted of PBMCs, obtained from a glioma patient whose treatment included an IDH1 peptide vaccine. The CDR3 reads CASSVTGRDYGYTF. In DNA, the CDR3 is TGTGCCAGCAGCGTGACCGGACGGGACTATGGCTACACCTTC.